The 26 T cell receptor beta chains reported below all come from one sample, sequenced in a study of shared clonotypes between healthy human individuals. Clones were read by immunoSEQ multiplex PCR, and TCRdb kept only the in-frame ones, dropping some. The table has about 360,000 clones, around 70% seen once. Sequencing used memory CD4+ T cells sorted from blood. Subset described: CD45RA-negative fraction. These receptors came from a man in his thirties or forties in good health.

This chain joins TRBV5-1 and TRBJ1-5; D not resolved. V lost 0 bases to trimming and J lost 1 base, with 8 bases between them. This CDR3 spans 15 amino acids. Germline CDR1 reads SGHRS; CDR2 reads YFSETQ. Written as DNA, the CDR3 is TGCGCCAGCAGCTTGGATAACCAGAGCAATCAGCCCCAGCATTTT. This translates into CASSLDNQSNQPQHF.

The chain has TRBV2 and TRBJ2-5; 7 nucleotides agree with TRBD1. The CDR3 has 16 residues. The V segment lost 7 bases and the J segment 1 base; nucleotides outside the gene matches: 12. Germline V gene lookup returns CDR1 SNHLY and CDR2 FYNNEI. CDR3 DNA: TGTGCCAGCACCACAATTAAGGGACAGTCCCAAGAGACCCAGTACTTC. The encoded protein is CASTTIKGQSQETQYF. Combining the CDR3 with reference TRBV2 and TRBJ2-5 gives the whole variable domain EPEVTQTPSHQVTQMGQEVILRCVPISNHLYFYWYRQILGQKVEFLVSFYNNEISEKSEIFDDQFSVERPDGSNFTLKIRSTKLEDSAMYFCASTTIKGQSQETQYFGPGTRLLVL.

The chain has TRBV7-3 and TRBJ2-1; D gene unclear. The CDR3 extends over 15 amino acids. The V gene's germline CDR1 is SGHTA and CDR2 FQGTGA. Trimming took off 0 bases at V and 0 bases at J, with 6 bases between the two ends. The CDR3 reads CASSLTGDSYNEQFF. The CDR3 DNA reads as TGTGCCAGCAGCTTAACTGGTGACTCCTACAATGAGCAGTTCTTC.

V usage is TRBV6-1 and J usage is TRBJ2-1, with D perhaps matching TRBD1 or TRBD2 (5 bases each). This CDR3 comprises 12 residues. Trimming took off 11 bases at V and 6 bases at J, with 14 bases between the two ends. The germline gives CDR1 MNHNS, CDR2 SASEGT. In nucleotides, the CDR3 is TGTGCCGTCACCCCGGGACGCAATGAGCAGTTCTTC. Translating gives CAVTPGRNEQFF.

The J gene is TRBJ2-5, the V gene TRBV28; D is undetermined. In germline, CDR1 is MDHEN, CDR2 SYDVKM. V was pared by 6 bases and J by 5 bases, with 13 bases between. CDR3 length equals 13 residues. The CDR3 bases are TGTGCCAGCAGAGAAGCCCAGAGGGAGACCCAGTACTTC. It specifies CASREAQRETQYF.

This chain links TRBV18 with TRBJ2-5; unclear D gene. CDR1 KGHSH and CDR2 LQKENI come from the germline V gene. Trimming pared 1 base from V and 1 base from J, leaving 7 bases between. This CDR3 has 14 residues. CDR3 sequence: CASSPRDFQETQYF. The CDR3 DNA follows: TGTGCCAGCTCACCACGGGATTTCCAAGAGACCCAGTACTTC.

The V gene is TRBV18, the J gene TRBJ1-2; no clear D. From germline, CDR1 is KGHSH and CDR2 LQKENI. V was trimmed by 3 bases and J by 8 bases, leaving 10 bases between them. This CDR3 spans 12 amino acids. In DNA, the CDR3 is TGTGCCAGCTCACCGAATGGGAAGGGCTACACCTTC. Protein product: CASSPNGKGYTF.

The CDR3 nucleotides read TGTGCCATCTCCCGACAGGTGAACTCCTACGAGCAGTACTTC. Translating it yields CAISRQVNSYEQYF. The J gene is TRBJ2-7, the V gene TRBV10-3, with D possibly matching TRBD1 (6 bases). Germline V gene lookup returns CDR1 ENHRY and CDR2 SYGVKD. CDR3 size: 14 residues. The V end was cut by 8 bases, the J end by 0 bases, with 14 bases between.

A remark on this clone: The sample has other DNA sequences that encode this CDR3 too. This sequence joins TRBV6-6 and TRBJ2-5; D unresolved. V lost 3 bases and J lost 5, with 4 bases in between. The CDR3 contains 11 residues. Germline assignment: CDR1 MNHNY and CDR2 SVGAGI (reference sequence). The DNA of the CDR3 is TGTGCCAGCAGTTATCTGGAGACCCAGTACTTC. Its translation: CASSYLETQYF.

This clone was detected only a few times. This CDR3 is CASSHHLGPPRRGLTDYEQYF. CDR3 coding DNA: TGCGCCAGCAGTCACCACCTCGGGCCCCCTCGCAGGGGGCTTACTGACTACGAGCAGTACTTC. This chain links TRBV23-1 with TRBJ2-7; TRBD1 matches at 8 bases. TRBV23-1 is an ORF, with its function uncertain. The V segment lost 3 bases and the J segment 3 bases; nucleotides outside the gene matches: 25. There are 21 residues in the CDR3.

V is TRBV5-1 and J is TRBJ2-3; 9 bases are shared with TRBD2. After removal of 4 bases from V and 0 bases from J, the junction contained 3 bases not matched to a gene. Germline loops: CDR1 SGHRS, CDR2 YFSETQ. The CDR3 is made up of 15 amino acids. CDR3 region: CASSRAGGSTDTQYF. CDR3 DNA: TGCGCCAGCAGCCGAGCGGGAGGTAGCACAGATACGCAGTATTTT.

This clone has just a few counts. The rearrangement links TRBV28 to TRBJ1-5, with 7 bases fitting TRBD1. Germline V gene data show CDR1 as MDHEN and CDR2 as SYDVKM. The CDR3 has 15 amino acids. The J segment lost 5 bases and the V segment lost 3 bases, leaving 7 bases of the junction unmatched. In nucleotides, the CDR3 is TGTGCCAGCAGTTTCCCCGGGACAGCATATCAGCCCCAGCATTTT. It encodes CASSFPGTAYQPQHF.

As regards this clone: The sample carries other DNA sequences with the same CDR3. The rearrangement joins TRBV2 to TRBJ2-1; 14 nucleotides line up with TRBD2. The CDR3 extends over 15 amino acids. V trimming: 4 bases; J trimming: 9 bases; junction bases outside the gene matches: 5. Germline values: CDR1 SNHLY, CDR2 FYNNEI. The CDR3 protein is CASSAGLAGVGEQFF. DNA of the CDR3: TGTGCCAGCAGTGCGGGACTAGCGGGAGTAGGTGAGCAGTTCTTC.

J is TRBJ2-7 and V is TRBV5-5; D not resolved. Looked up from germline, CDR1 is SGHKS and CDR2 is YYEKEE (reference sequence). The CDR3 spans 16 residues. Trimming pared 1 base from V and 2 bases from J, leaving 16 bases between. This CDR3 is CASSLSEVHWTYEQYF. The CDR3 coding sequence is TGTGCCAGCAGCTTGAGTGAAGTGCACTGGACCTACGAGCAGTACTTC.

A few counts support this clone. The rearrangement links TRBV7-9 to TRBJ2-7, with D tentatively TRBD2 (6 bases). The CDR3 contains 13 residues. Trimming shortened V by 5 bases and J by 7 bases, and 15 bases separated the two germline ends. CDR1 is SEHNR and CDR2 is FQNEAQ in the germline V gene (reference sequence). CDR3 loop: CASSPRGRSEQYF. Here the CDR3 DNA reads TGTGCCAGCAGCCCCCGAGGGAGGAGTGAGCAGTACTTC.

The V gene is TRBV9, the J gene TRBJ2-5; 9 bases line up with TRBD1. Germline-derived CDR1 and CDR2 are SGDLS and YYNGEE. This CDR3 contains 18 residues. V gave up 4 bases and J gave up 4 bases; unmatched junction bases: 17. DNA of the CDR3: TGTGCCAGCAGCCCCGGGACAGGGACCGTAAATCGGGGAGAGACCCAGTACTTC. Protein product: CASSPGTGTVNRGETQYF.

The V gene is TRBV5-1, the J gene TRBJ1-1; D unclear. V was shortened by 5 bases and J by 3 bases, with 11 bases between the two germline ends. Germline lookup yields CDR1 SGHRS and CDR2 YFSETQ. The CDR3 totals 13 residues. CDR3 in DNA: TGCGCCAGCAGGTCCGGGAAGGACACTGAAGCTTTCTTT. Its translation: CASRSGKDTEAFF.

The chain uses TRBV21-1 and TRBJ2-3; the D segment call TRBD2 is taken from the table without a DNA check. TRBV21-1 is assigned pseudogene status. The CDR3 sequence is 13 residues long. The CDR3 DNA follows: TGTGCCCCCGGGGCTAGCGTCACAGATACGCAGTATTTT. Residues: CAPGASVTDTQYF.

The J gene is TRBJ2-5, the V gene TRBV5-4; D assignment may be TRBD1 or TRBD2 (5 bases each). V shed 0 bases and J shed 5 bases, with 11 bases lying between them. Germline assignment: CDR1 SGHNT and CDR2 YYREEE (reference sequence). The CDR3 contains 14 residues. The CDR3 loop reads CASSLAGWGETQYF. In nucleotides, the CDR3 is TGTGCCAGCAGCTTGGCCGGGTGGGGGGAGACCCAGTACTTC.

The chain combines TRBV2 with TRBJ2-1; D not resolved. Trimming removed 4 bases from V and 0 bases from J, with 7 bases in between. Germline values: CDR1 SNHLY, CDR2 FYNNEI. The CDR3 extends over 14 amino acids. DNA of the CDR3: TGTGCCAGCAGTGGGGATTACTCCTACAATGAGCAGTTCTTC. Translating gives CASSGDYSYNEQFF.

This chain uses TRBV7-9 with TRBJ2-7, with D uncertain. Trimming left V 5 bases short and J 3 bases short, with 8 bases between. This CDR3 is built from 12 residues. CDR1 is SEHNR and CDR2 is FQNEAQ in the germline V gene (reference sequence). In DNA form, the CDR3 reads TGTGCCAGCAGCCAAACAGACTACGAGCAGTACTTC. It codes for CASSQTDYEQYF.

The chain links TRBV19 to TRBJ1-5; no clear D. Germline CDR1 is LNHDA and CDR2 is SQIVND (reference sequence). The V and J ends lost 0 bases and 6 bases respectively, with 9 bases between them. The length of the CDR3 is 14 residues. CDR3 in amino acids: CASSIDIYRQPQHF. In nucleotides, the CDR3 is TGTGCCAGTAGTATAGATATTTATCGTCAGCCCCAGCATTTT.

V usage is TRBV6-6 and J usage is TRBJ1-3; unclear D gene. Trimming shortened V by 2 bases and J by 8 bases, and 4 bases separated the two germline ends. Germline CDR1 MNHNY, CDR2 SVGAGI (reference sequence). The CDR3 loop spans 11 amino acids. CDR3 amino acids: CASSYEDTIYF. The CDR3 DNA is TGTGCCAGCAGTTACGAGGACACCATATATTTT.

This clone has more than one count but fewer than ten. The CDR3 nucleotides are TGTGCCAGCAGCTTAGTTCTAGCGGGTCGAGAGACCCAGTACTTC. Translated: CASSLVLAGRETQYF. The chain employs TRBV7-9 and TRBJ2-5, with 8 bases fitting TRBD2. Germline V gene lookup returns CDR1 SEHNR and CDR2 FQNEAQ (reference sequence). The CDR3 covers 15 residues. V shed 1 base and J 4 bases; nucleotides not matched to a gene: 5.

The J gene is TRBJ2-5, the V gene TRBV11-2; D is undetermined. The germline gives CDR1 SGHAT, CDR2 FQNNGV. CDR3 size: 15 residues. With 2 bases removed from V and 2 bases from J, the gap between germline ends came to 12 bases. CDR3 protein: CASSLTAPVQETQYF. Written as DNA, the CDR3 is TGTGCCAGCAGCTTAACCGCTCCTGTACAAGAGACCCAGTACTTC.

With regard to this clone: This could be a read error, since a much larger clone is one nucleotide away. This rearrangement joins TRBV29-1 to TRBJ2-1, with TRBD2 matching over 8 bases. Germline trimming cut 7 bases from V and 7 bases from J; bases unmatched to any gene: 9. The CDR3 is made up of 13 amino acids. The germline V gene encodes CDR1 SQVTM and CDR2 ANQGSEA. CDR3 bases: TGCAGCGATAGCGGGATAATACCAAATGAGCAGTTCTTC. It translates to CSDSGIIPNEQFF.